This T cell receptor (beta chain) was sequenced in a study of T cells in pancreatic ductal adenocarcinoma. In regard to this clone: The antigen remains undetermined.

The selected patients with pancreatic ductal adenocarcinoma had surgery but no neoadjuvant therapy. General observations from the study: Compared with tumor, blood showed more total productive templates and 6.5 to 10-fold more clonotypes.

Looked up from germline, CDR1 is SGHRS and CDR2 is YFSETQ. The CDR3 consists of 14 residues. The V end lost 4 bases, the J end lost 4 bases, and 12 bases lay between the germline ends. The assay was immunoSEQ multiplex PCR, and TCRdb's table has in-frame clones only and misses some. This sample carries over 90,000 clones, more than 90% of them seen once, and the ten largest clones take roughly 3.1%. The chain combines TRBV5-1 with TRBJ2-1; D is perhaps TRBD2 (5 bases). Sequenced sample: PBMCs. This clonotype originated in a human donor with pancreatic ductal adenocarcinoma. The chain's CDR3 is CASSPMTNYNEQFF. The CDR3 bases are TGCGCCAGCAGCCCTATGACTAATTACAATGAGCAGTTCTTC.